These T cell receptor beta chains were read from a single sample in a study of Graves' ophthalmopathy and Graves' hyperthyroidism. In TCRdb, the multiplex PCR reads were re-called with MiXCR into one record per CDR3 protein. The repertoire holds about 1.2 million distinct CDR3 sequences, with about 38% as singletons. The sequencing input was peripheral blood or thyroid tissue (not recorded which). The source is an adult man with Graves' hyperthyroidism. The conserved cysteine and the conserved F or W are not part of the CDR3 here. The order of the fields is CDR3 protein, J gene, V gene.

CDR3 protein: ASSLALGYGYT
J gene: TRBJ1-2
V gene: TRBV7-9

CDR3 protein: ASSEFSEQY
J gene: TRBJ2-7
V gene: TRBV2

CDR3 protein: ASSPLTAGTYYEQY
J gene: TRBJ2-7
V gene: TRBV19

CDR3 protein: ASLAFKGTEAF
J gene: TRBJ1-1
V gene: TRBV25-1

CDR3 protein: ASSLRTNSPLH
J gene: TRBJ1-6
V gene: TRBV25-1

CDR3 protein: ASSGWGTDTQY
J gene: TRBJ2-3
V gene: TRBV9

CDR3 protein: ASSPTGLAGEETQY
J gene: TRBJ2-5
V gene: TRBV19

CDR3 protein: ASRPDRLSNSPLH
J gene: TRBJ1-6
V gene: TRBV4-1

CDR3 protein: SARPRVGPGQEGSSTAGNSPLH
J gene: TRBJ1-6
V gene: TRBV20-1

CDR3 protein: ASRLYPGSNQPQH
J gene: TRBJ1-5
V gene: TRBV6-2/TRBV6-3

CDR3 protein: SVEFGGVNTEAF
J gene: TRBJ1-1
V gene: TRBV29-1

CDR3 protein: ASSDLAGGVTYEQY
J gene: TRBJ2-7
V gene: TRBV7-2

CDR3 protein: ASSLAIPLTYEQY
J gene: TRBJ2-7
V gene: TRBV13

CDR3 protein: ASTSGNQETQY
J gene: TRBJ2-5
V gene: TRBV7-8

CDR3 protein: ASKGTGELF
J gene: TRBJ2-2
V gene: TRBV7-2

CDR3 protein: ASSLGIPGELF
J gene: TRBJ2-2
V gene: TRBV12-3/TRBV12-4

CDR3 protein: ASSDGLAGIRRYEQY
J gene: TRBJ2-7
V gene: TRBV5-4

CDR3 protein: SDQSGWGETQY
J gene: TRBJ2-5
V gene: TRBV29-1

CDR3 protein: SGHGQGGFVTQY
J gene: TRBJ2-5
V gene: TRBV29-1

CDR3 protein: ASSASSGRMYEQF
J gene: .
V gene: TRBV7-2

CDR3 protein: ASSLQQGNSNQPQH
J gene: TRBJ1-5
V gene: TRBV7-8

CDR3 protein: ATKNRGRTEAF
J gene: TRBJ1-1
V gene: TRBV7-9

CDR3 protein: ASSEGTSGIQETQY
J gene: TRBJ2-5
V gene: TRBV25-1

CDR3 protein: ASSEPGSWGTLDQPQH
J gene: TRBJ1-5
V gene: TRBV10-2

CDR3 protein: ASRQTGVVYGYT
J gene: TRBJ1-2
V gene: TRBV12-3/TRBV12-4

CDR3 protein: ASTLARTGELF
J gene: TRBJ2-2
V gene: TRBV2

CDR3 protein: ASSPRGSVSEKLF
J gene: TRBJ1-4
V gene: TRBV12-3/TRBV12-4

CDR3 protein: ASSLGGQRLETQY
J gene: TRBJ2-5
V gene: TRBV5-1

CDR3 protein: ASGKLAGVGETQY
J gene: TRBJ2-5
V gene: TRBV6-5

CDR3 protein: TSSLAGREQY
J gene: TRBJ2-7
V gene: TRBV5-1

CDR3 protein: ASSSTGVGRQY
J gene: TRBJ2-7
V gene: TRBV7-2

CDR3 protein: ASVPHGGRAGELF
J gene: TRBJ2-2
V gene: TRBV12-3/TRBV12-4

CDR3 protein: ASSLALGGPEKLF
J gene: TRBJ1-4
V gene: TRBV7-4

CDR3 protein: ASSLTGSEYNEQF
J gene: TRBJ2-1
V gene: TRBV2

CDR3 protein: ASSSTGGVNTEAF
J gene: TRBJ1-1
V gene: TRBV7-9

CDR3 protein: ASSMARQLNTEAF
J gene: TRBJ1-1
V gene: TRBV19

CDR3 protein: SVLPQGSTNEAF
J gene: TRBJ1-1
V gene: TRBV29-1

CDR3 protein: SATPEVSYEQY
J gene: TRBJ2-7
V gene: TRBV20-1

CDR3 protein: ASSSNPGTVYGYT
J gene: TRBJ1-2
V gene: TRBV2

CDR3 protein: SARYRGQMNTEAF
J gene: TRBJ1-1
V gene: TRBV20-1

CDR3 protein: AWRTGTYEQY
J gene: TRBJ2-7
V gene: TRBV30

CDR3 protein: SANRGAETQY
J gene: TRBJ2-5
V gene: TRBV20-1

CDR3 protein: AISDNRDRPQY
J gene: TRBJ2-5
V gene: TRBV10-3

CDR3 protein: ASSTSLGQENTEAF
J gene: TRBJ1-1
V gene: TRBV5-1

CDR3 protein: ASSGSGGTQY
J gene: TRBJ2-5
V gene: TRBV5-6

CDR3 protein: ASNPHAGDHSPLH
J gene: TRBJ1-6
V gene: TRBV6-2/TRBV6-3

CDR3 protein: ASRRTGTGIGGYT
J gene: TRBJ1-2
V gene: TRBV12-3/TRBV12-4

CDR3 protein: SGKWAGELF
J gene: TRBJ2-2
V gene: TRBV29-1

CDR3 protein: ASSSQEATEAF
J gene: TRBJ1-1
V gene: TRBV11-2

CDR3 protein: ASSTGATSEKLF
J gene: TRBJ1-4
V gene: TRBV19

CDR3 protein: ATSASDRALDTQY
J gene: TRBJ2-3
V gene: TRBV15

CDR3 protein: ASSYRTAGANVLT
J gene: TRBJ2-6
V gene: TRBV6-2/TRBV6-3

CDR3 protein: ASSLAAEDQPQH
J gene: TRBJ1-5
V gene: TRBV11-2

CDR3 protein: SARDEFGELF
J gene: TRBJ2-2
V gene: TRBV20-1

CDR3 protein: SVATGVSVDEQY
J gene: TRBJ2-7
V gene: TRBV29-1